Listed below are T cell receptor beta chains from one sample, sequenced in a study of cytomegalovirus exposure and HLA in healthy donors. Clones were sequenced by immunoSEQ multiplex PCR, and TCRdb holds only the in-frame ones, with some missing. The sample is made up of 65,000 to 95,000 clones, and the top ten hold about 4.6% of it. Sequencing input: PBMCs. Every receptor here comes from a man aged 30 to 45 in good health and CMV-seronegative. Both conserved end residues are part of each CDR3. A D gene is named only where the DNA matches it firmly.

D	V	J	CDR3	DNA
NA	TRBV5-1	TRBJ2-3	CASSLAGWTDTQYF	TGCGCCAGCAGCTTGGCCGGGTGGACAGATACGCAGTATTTT
TRBD1	TRBV7-9	TRBJ2-7	CASSRDSLTYEQYF	TGTGCCAGCAGCCGGGACAGCTTAACCTACGAGCAGTACTTC
NA	TRBV6-6	TRBJ1-1	CASSSHGGDTEAFF	TGTGCCAGCAGTTCCCACGGAGGGGACACTGAAGCTTTCTTT
TRBD2	TRBV4-1	TRBJ2-7	CASSRTLWTSGFSYEQYF	TGCGCCAGCAGCCGAACCCTTTGGACTAGCGGATTCTCCTACGAGCAGTACTTC
TRBD1	TRBV6-1	TRBJ1-1	CASSETGGLTEAFF	TGTGCCAGCAGTGAAACAGGGGGCTTAACTGAAGCTTTCTTT
NA	TRBV7-5	TRBJ2-7	CARSLGAGTGPEQYF	TGTGCCAGAAGCTTAGGGGCGGGGACAGGCCCCGAGCAGTACTTC
TRBD1	TRBV6-5	TRBJ2-7	CASSYLGQGPHEQYF	TGTGCCAGCAGTTACTTGGGACAGGGACCCCACGAGCAGTACTTC
TRBD1	TRBV9	TRBJ2-7	CASGTGTFYEQYF	TGTGCCAGCGGGACAGGGACCTTCTACGAGCAGTACTTC
TRBD2	TRBV27	TRBJ2-1	CASSPLAGGLINEQFF	TGTGCCAGCAGTCCTCTAGCGGGAGGGCTTATCAATGAGCAGTTCTTC
NA	TRBV18	TRBJ2-1	CASSPGPGKGSYNEQFF	TGTGCCAGCTCACCCGGGCCGGGTAAGGGGTCCTACAATGAGCAGTTCTTC
NA	TRBV5-1	TRBJ2-7	CASSLYISYEQYF	TGCGCCAGCAGCTTGTATATTAGTTACGAGCAGTACTTC
TRBD1	TRBV19	TRBJ2-7	CASSPSQGEDGEQYF	TGTGCCAGTAGTCCGTCACAGGGGGAAGATGGCGAGCAGTACTTC
NA	TRBV9	TRBJ2-3	CASSVTPRPDTQYF	TGTGCCAGCAGCGTAACCCCTAGGCCAGATACGCAGTATTTT
NA	TRBV4-2	TRBJ2-1	CASSQDLAGGIEQFF	TGTGCCAGCAGCCAAGATCTGGCTGGCGGGATCGAGCAGTTCTTC
NA	TRBV7-3	TRBJ2-2	CASSIGGAYTGELFF	TGTGCCAGCAGCATAGGGGGGGCGTACACCGGGGAGCTGTTTTTT
NA	TRBV7-2	TRBJ2-3	CASSPHLTGSGTDTQYF	TGTGCCAGCAGCCCCCACCTAACCGGGAGCGGCACAGATACGCAGTATTTT
NA	TRBV14	TRBJ2-5	CASSQEGLVLETQYF	TGTGCCAGCAGCCAAGAGGGGCTAGTACTAGAGACCCAGTACTTC
NA	TRBV10-3	TRBJ1-5	CAISESGREGQPQHF	TGTGCCATCAGTGAGTCAGGGAGGGAAGGTCAGCCCCAGCATTTT
TRBD2	TRBV5-1	TRBJ2-3	CASSSSGSADTQYF	TGCGCCAGCAGTTCTAGCGGGAGTGCAGATACGCAGTATTTT
NA	TRBV5-1	TRBJ1-2	CASSLADSTNYGYTF	TGCGCCAGCAGCTTGGCGGACAGCACTAACTATGGCTACACCTTC
TRBD2	TRBV30	TRBJ2-7	CAWSSIAGGVGEQYF	TGTGCCTGGAGTAGTATAGCGGGAGGGGTCGGCGAGCAGTACTTC
NA	TRBV27	TRBJ2-6	CASRSFPSRLGANVLTF	TGTGCCAGCAGATCCTTTCCAAGTAGACTGGGGGCCAACGTCCTGACTTTC
TRBD1	TRBV19	TRBJ2-7	CASRGDRAYEQYF	TGTGCCAGTAGGGGGGACAGGGCCTACGAGCAGTACTTC
NA	TRBV29-1	TRBJ2-7	CSFGGSNYGEQYF	TGCAGCTTTGGTGGCAGCAACTACGGCGAGCAGTACTTC
TRBD2	TRBV18	TRBJ2-3	CASSPLPGLAGTDTQYF	TGTGCCAGCTCACCGCTACCGGGACTAGCGGGAACAGATACGCAGTATTTT
TRBD1	TRBV19	TRBJ2-5	CATTNRGLETQYF	TGTGCCACCACGAACAGGGGGCTGGAGACCCAGTACTTC
NA	TRBV18	TRBJ2-4	CASSPGGKDIQYF	TGTGCCAGCTCACCAGGGGGCAAGGACATTCAGTACTTC
TRBD2	TRBV5-1	TRBJ2-3	CASSLASGRTDTQYF	TGCGCCAGCAGCTTGGCTAGCGGGAGGACAGATACGCAGTATTTT
NA	TRBV27	TRBJ2-3	CASGLNTDTQYF	TGTGCCAGCGGACTGAACACAGATACGCAGTATTTT
NA	TRBV2	TRBJ1-4	CASTPWPTQNEKLFF	TGTGCCAGCACCCCCTGGCCAACGCAAAATGAAAAACTGTTTTTT
NA	TRBV9	TRBJ2-1	CASSSRLSYEQFF	TGTGCCAGCAGCTCCCGACTGAGCTATGAGCAGTTCTTC
TRBD1	TRBV7-9	TRBJ2-1	CASSYRQGNEQFF	TGTGCCAGCAGCTACAGACAGGGAAATGAGCAGTTCTTC
TRBD1	TRBV5-4	TRBJ2-1	CASSTFPSRDRVWYEQFF	TGTGCCAGCAGCACTTTCCCGAGCCGGGACAGGGTGTGGTATGAGCAGTTCTTC
NA	TRBV11-3	TRBJ2-2	CASSLWADTGELFF	TGTGCCAGCAGCTTATGGGCAGACACCGGGGAGCTGTTTTTT
NA	TRBV11-2	TRBJ1-2	CASSLDTGYGYTF	TGTGCCAGCAGCTTAGATACGGGCTATGGCTACACCTTC
TRBD2	TRBV6-4	TRBJ2-3	CASSETGLAADTQYF	TGTGCCAGCAGTGAAACCGGACTAGCGGCAGATACGCAGTATTTT
NA	TRBV4-2	TRBJ2-3	CASSWDSYTDTQYF	TGTGCCAGCAGCTGGGACTCATACACAGATACGCAGTATTTT
NA	TRBV9	TRBJ1-1	CASSALMGTEAFF	TGTGCCAGCAGCGCCCTCATGGGGACAGAAGCTTTCTTT
NA	TRBV27	TRBJ1-2	CASSRAGELIYGYTF	TGTGCCAGCAGCCGAGCGGGAGAGCTAATTTATGGCTACACCTTC
TRBD1	TRBV5-1	TRBJ1-2	CASSRGQEGYGYTF	TGCGCCAGCAGCCGAGGACAGGAGGGATATGGCTACACCTTC
TRBD2	TRBV5-1	TRBJ2-5	CASSSGLAERQETQYF	TGCGCCAGCAGCTCGGGACTAGCGGAGAGGCAAGAGACCCAGTACTTC
TRBD2	TRBV11-3	TRBJ2-3	CASSSWTSADTQYF	TGTGCCAGCAGCTCCTGGACTAGCGCAGATACGCAGTATTTT
NA	TRBV15	TRBJ2-4	CATSRAGVAKNIQYF	TGTGCCACCAGCAGAGCAGGGGTTGCCAAAAACATTCAGTACTTC
TRBD1	TRBV11-2	TRBJ1-1	CASSLDLQGSGEAFF	TGTGCCAGCAGCTTAGATCTACAGGGGTCGGGTGAAGCTTTCTTT
TRBD2	TRBV9	TRBJ2-6	CASSVQPPASGRRTGANVLTF	TGTGCCAGCAGCGTCCAACCCCCCGCTAGCGGGAGAAGGACTGGGGCCAACGTCCTGACTTTC
NA	TRBV7-2	TRBJ2-4	CASSPGVQNIQYF	TGTGCCAGCAGTCCAGGGGTCCAAAACATTCAGTACTTC
TRBD1	TRBV19	TRBJ2-7	CASRDRGHSYEQYF	TGTGCCAGTAGAGACAGGGGGCACTCCTACGAGCAGTACTTC
TRBD1	TRBV28	TRBJ2-3	CASSYGGTGGTDTQYF	TGTGCCAGCAGCTATGGTGGGACAGGGGGGACAGATACGCAGTATTTT
NA	TRBV5-8	TRBJ2-3	CASKAGPVSTDTQYF	TGTGCCAGCAAAGCAGGGCCCGTGAGCACAGATACGCAGTATTTT
TRBD1	TRBV7-9	TRBJ2-5	CASSLYGTGETQYF	TGTGCCAGCAGCTTGTACGGGACAGGAGAGACCCAGTACTTC
TRBD1	TRBV6-5	TRBJ1-1	CASKTPGGLNTEAFF	TGTGCCAGCAAAACACCAGGGGGATTGAACACTGAAGCTTTCTTT
NA	TRBV11-3	TRBJ2-7	CASSPQPPWRENYEQYF	TGTGCCAGCAGCCCCCAGCCCCCCTGGCGGGAAAACTACGAGCAGTACTTC
TRBD1	TRBV28	TRBJ1-5	CASTFRGRHQPQHF	TGTGCCAGCACCTTTAGGGGGCGGCATCAGCCCCAGCATTTT